The clone carrying this T cell receptor beta chain was seen more than once but under ten times. These data belong to a study of T cell clones after liver transplantation. Germline CDR1 and CDR2: SGHNT and YENEEA. The CDR3 consists of 14 residues. Between the trimmed V and J ends, which lost 0 bases and 5 bases, there was a span of 10 bases. Thawed unstimulated PBMCs were FACS-sorted by CD3, CD4 and CD8 into two populations. Generated by immunoSEQ multiplex PCR, the TCRdb table keeps only in-frame clones and is missing some. Among 65,000 to 90,000 clones, more than 90% were seen once, and the ten largest hold 2% to 3%.

The starting material was CD4+ T cells from blood, obtained before liver transplant. The source is a human donor who received a liver transplant. The V and J genes are TRBV11-3 and TRBJ2-5, with unresolved D. In nucleotides, the CDR3 is TGTGCCAGCAGCTTAGACGGAGTCTTGGAGACCCAGTACTTC. This encodes CASSLDGVLETQYF.